Listed below are T cell receptor beta chains from one sample, sequenced in a study of shared T cell receptors in the human thymus. Method: immunoSEQ multiplex PCR; TCRdb's copy keeps in-frame clones and lacks some. The sample shows 550,000 to 800,000 clones, 70% to 90% of them seen only once. Another study also made use of these data, one on human thymus T cells.

Material for sequencing was thymocytes. The source of these receptors is a girl younger than two with a congenital heart defect. The CDR3 runs from the conserved cysteine through the conserved F or W. The D gene is left open where the match is weak. Rows give clone size only sometimes, using once, few, many, or a class for an expanded clone.

D gene: .
J gene: TRBJ1-6
V gene: TRBV6-1
clone size: .
CDR3 protein: CASSEAIGGGFRIHNSPLHF
CDR3 DNA: TGTGCCAGCAGTGAAGCCATTGGGGGCGGCTTTCGGATACATAATTCACCCCTCCACTTT

D gene: .
J gene: TRBJ1-6
V gene: TRBV6-5
clone size: .
CDR3 protein: CASSYNAQINSPLHF
CDR3 DNA: TGTGCCAGCAGTTATAATGCACAGATTAATTCACCCCTCCACTTT

D gene: TRBD1
J gene: TRBJ2-3
V gene: TRBV7-6
clone size: .
CDR3 protein: CASSLADPRDRDTDTQYF
CDR3 DNA: TGTGCCAGCAGCTTAGCGGATCCTCGGGACAGGGACACAGATACGCAGTATTTT

D gene: TRBD2
J gene: TRBJ2-3
V gene: TRBV15
clone size: .
CDR3 protein: CATSPGTRHKADTQYF
CDR3 DNA: TGTGCCACCAGCCCCGGGACTAGGCATAAGGCAGATACGCAGTATTTT

D gene: .
J gene: TRBJ1-2
V gene: TRBV4-1
clone size: .
CDR3 protein: CASSQEYGGFRRVRGYTF
CDR3 DNA: TGCGCCAGCAGCCAAGAATATGGGGGATTTAGGAGGGTTCGAGGCTACACCTTC

D gene: .
J gene: TRBJ1-1
V gene: TRBV5-4
clone size: .
CDR3 protein: CASSIRDLNTEAFF
CDR3 DNA: TGTGCCAGCAGCATCCGGGACTTGAACACTGAAGCTTTCTTT

D gene: .
J gene: TRBJ1-5
V gene: TRBV19
clone size: .
CDR3 protein: CASSTPRRAGNQPQHF
CDR3 DNA: TGTGCCAGTAGTACCCCCAGGAGGGCCGGCAATCAGCCCCAGCATTTT

D gene: TRBD2
J gene: TRBJ2-5
V gene: TRBV28
clone size: once
CDR3 protein: CASSPSTSGETQYF
CDR3 DNA: TGTGCCAGCAGTCCATCGACTAGCGGGGAGACCCAGTACTTC

D gene: .
J gene: TRBJ2-1
V gene: TRBV5-1
clone size: .
CDR3 protein: CASSWTAYNEQFF
CDR3 DNA: TGCGCCAGCAGCTGGACAGCTTACAATGAGCAGTTCTTC

D gene: .
J gene: TRBJ2-7
V gene: TRBV4-2
clone size: .
CDR3 protein: CASSQGSGTGSYEQYF
CDR3 DNA: TGTGCCAGCAGCCAAGGGAGCGGGACAGGTTCCTACGAGCAGTACTTC

D gene: TRBD1
J gene: TRBJ1-6
V gene: TRBV7-9
clone size: .
CDR3 protein: CASSLGPGGGNSPLHF
CDR3 DNA: TGTGCCAGCAGCTTAGGTCCAGGGGGCGGAAATTCACCCCTCCACTTT

D gene: TRBD2
J gene: TRBJ2-2
V gene: TRBV27
clone size: .
CDR3 protein: CASTPRTSGGQNTGELFF
CDR3 DNA: TGTGCCAGCACCCCAAGGACTAGCGGGGGGCAGAACACCGGGGAGCTGTTTTTT

D gene: TRBD1
J gene: TRBJ1-6
V gene: TRBV27
clone size: once
CDR3 protein: CASSCHPGQGAANYNSPLHF
CDR3 DNA: TGTGCCAGCAGTTGCCATCCGGGACAGGGGGCTGCGAATTATAATTCACCCCTCCACTTT

D gene: TRBD1
J gene: TRBJ2-7
V gene: TRBV5-1
clone size: .
CDR3 protein: CASSLARQGDYEQYF
CDR3 DNA: TGCGCCAGCAGCTTGGCCAGACAGGGAGACTACGAGCAGTACTTC

D gene: .
J gene: TRBJ1-1
V gene: TRBV15
clone size: .
CDR3 protein: CATKGNAEAFF
CDR3 DNA: TGTGCCACCAAGGGGAATGCTGAAGCTTTCTTT

D gene: .
J gene: TRBJ1-2
V gene: TRBV10-3
clone size: few
CDR3 protein: CAIRPRSYGYTF
CDR3 DNA: TGTGCCATCCGCCCGCGGTCCTATGGCTACACCTTC

D gene: TRBD1
J gene: TRBJ2-7
V gene: TRBV5-4
clone size: .
CDR3 protein: CASSQNPGTGGYEQYF
CDR3 DNA: TGTGCCAGCAGTCAGAATCCCGGGACAGGGGGCTACGAGCAGTACTTC

D gene: .
J gene: TRBJ2-2
V gene: TRBV19
clone size: .
CDR3 protein: CASKWVGGRDTGELFF
CDR3 DNA: TGTGCCAGTAAATGGGTCGGGGGTAGAGACACCGGGGAGCTGTTTTTT

D gene: TRBD1
J gene: TRBJ1-2
V gene: TRBV6-1
clone size: .
CDR3 protein: CASSELPGQGAYSINYGYTF
CDR3 DNA: TGTGCCAGCAGTGAGCTACCGGGACAGGGGGCTTATTCTATAAACTATGGCTACACCTTC

D gene: .
J gene: TRBJ2-5
V gene: TRBV6-1
clone size: few
CDR3 protein: CASSDAGHHGATQYF
CDR3 DNA: TGTGCCAGCAGCGACGCCGGACACCATGGGGCGACCCAGTACTTC

D gene: .
J gene: TRBJ1-1
V gene: TRBV6-5
clone size: .
CDR3 protein: CASARAVNTEAFF
CDR3 DNA: TGTGCCAGCGCCAGGGCGGTGAACACTGAAGCTTTCTTT

D gene: .
J gene: TRBJ1-1
V gene: TRBV6-5
clone size: .
CDR3 protein: CASRADDGTEAFF
CDR3 DNA: TGTGCCAGCAGAGCGGACGATGGCACTGAAGCTTTCTTT

D gene: .
J gene: TRBJ1-6
V gene: TRBV19
clone size: .
CDR3 protein: CASSRGDYSNSPLHF
CDR3 DNA: TGTGCCAGTAGTAGGGGAGACTATTCTAATTCACCCCTCCACTTT

D gene: TRBD2
J gene: TRBJ2-1
V gene: TRBV18
clone size: .
CDR3 protein: CASSSTSGGQDEQFF
CDR3 DNA: TGTGCCAGCTCATCCACTAGCGGGGGCCAAGATGAGCAGTTCTTC

D gene: .
J gene: TRBJ1-4
V gene: TRBV5-1
clone size: .
CDR3 protein: CASSLKRGGDEKLFF
CDR3 DNA: TGCGCCAGCAGCTTGAAAAGGGGAGGGGATGAAAAACTGTTTTTT

D gene: TRBD1
J gene: TRBJ2-7
V gene: TRBV5-4
clone size: .
CDR3 protein: CASSLRQGNSYEQYF
CDR3 DNA: TGTGCCAGCAGCTTGCGACAGGGCAACTCCTACGAGCAGTACTTC

D gene: TRBD1
J gene: TRBJ1-2
V gene: TRBV2
clone size: .
CDR3 protein: CASSPRDRGRYLYGYTF
CDR3 DNA: TGTGCCAGCTCCCCCCGGGACAGGGGACGATACCTATATGGCTACACCTTC

D gene: .
J gene: TRBJ1-2
V gene: TRBV29-1
clone size: .
CDR3 protein: CSVGGRANYGYTF
CDR3 DNA: TGCAGCGTTGGCGGCAGAGCTAACTATGGCTACACCTTC

D gene: TRBD1
J gene: TRBJ1-1
V gene: TRBV5-1
clone size: .
CDR3 protein: CASSQPGGQVNTEAFF
CDR3 DNA: TGCGCCAGCAGCCAGCCGGGGGGACAGGTGAACACTGAAGCTTTCTTT

D gene: .
J gene: TRBJ2-7
V gene: TRBV7-8
clone size: .
CDR3 protein: CASSLGVLGQGSYEQYF
CDR3 DNA: TGTGCCAGCAGCTTAGGAGTTCTCGGTCAGGGTTCCTACGAGCAGTACTTC

D gene: TRBD1
J gene: TRBJ1-2
V gene: TRBV15
clone size: .
CDR3 protein: CATSRGQGTGGGYTF
CDR3 DNA: TGTGCCACCAGCAGGGGACAGGGTACGGGGGGCGGCTACACCTTC

D gene: .
J gene: TRBJ1-2
V gene: TRBV6-1
clone size: .
CDR3 protein: CASYYREGKGYTF
CDR3 DNA: TGTGCCAGCTACTACAGGGAAGGGAAGGGCTACACCTTC

D gene: TRBD2
J gene: TRBJ2-1
V gene: TRBV12-5
clone size: .
CDR3 protein: CASGVNRGTSGGTTYNEQFF
CDR3 DNA: TGTGCTAGTGGTGTTAACAGGGGAACTAGCGGGGGGACCACTTACAATGAGCAGTTCTTC

D gene: TRBD1
J gene: TRBJ2-1
V gene: TRBV27
clone size: .
CDR3 protein: CASSTYRGTPSYNEQFF
CDR3 DNA: TGTGCCAGCAGTACATACAGGGGCACTCCCTCCTACAATGAGCAGTTCTTC

D gene: .
J gene: TRBJ2-7
V gene: TRBV29-1
clone size: .
CDR3 protein: CSVSRGGLTYEQYF
CDR3 DNA: TGCAGCGTTTCCCGCGGGGGCCTAACCTACGAGCAGTACTTC

D gene: .
J gene: TRBJ2-2
V gene: TRBV9
clone size: .
CDR3 protein: CASRENPAGHHTGELFF
CDR3 DNA: TGTGCCAGCAGAGAAAACCCCGCCGGACATCACACCGGGGAGCTGTTTTTT

D gene: TRBD2
J gene: TRBJ2-5
V gene: TRBV9
clone size: .
CDR3 protein: CASSATGTSGETQYF
CDR3 DNA: TGTGCCAGCAGCGCGACCGGGACTAGCGGAGAGACCCAGTACTTC

D gene: .
J gene: TRBJ2-6
V gene: TRBV7-4
clone size: .
CDR3 protein: CASSPAVGANVLTF
CDR3 DNA: TGTGCCAGCAGCCCCGCGGTGGGGGCCAACGTCCTGACTTTC

D gene: .
J gene: TRBJ1-6
V gene: TRBV7-9
clone size: once
CDR3 protein: CASSLALQVSPLHF
CDR3 DNA: TGTGCCAGCAGCTTAGCGCTACAGGTTTCACCCCTCCACTTT

D gene: .
J gene: TRBJ1-4
V gene: TRBV7-6
clone size: .
CDR3 protein: CASSLRQALDHNEKLFF
CDR3 DNA: TGTGCCAGCAGCCTTAGACAAGCCCTCGACCATAATGAAAAACTGTTTTTT

D gene: .
J gene: TRBJ2-6
V gene: TRBV5-1
clone size: .
CDR3 protein: CASSPQNSMGANVLTF
CDR3 DNA: TGCGCCAGCAGCCCTCAAAACAGCATGGGGGCCAACGTCCTGACTTTC

D gene: .
J gene: TRBJ2-4
V gene: TRBV28
clone size: .
CDR3 protein: CASSSLRVNIQYF
CDR3 DNA: TGTGCCAGCAGTTCTCTCAGGGTTAACATTCAGTACTTC

D gene: TRBD1
J gene: TRBJ1-1
V gene: TRBV7-9
clone size: few
CDR3 protein: CASSQGAENTEAFF
CDR3 DNA: TGTGCCAGCAGCCAGGGGGCAGAGAACACTGAAGCTTTCTTT

D gene: .
J gene: TRBJ1-1
V gene: TRBV18
clone size: .
CDR3 protein: CASSPPWPRGTEAFF
CDR3 DNA: TGTGCCAGCTCACCCCCATGGCCACGGGGCACTGAAGCTTTCTTT

D gene: TRBD1
J gene: TRBJ1-4
V gene: TRBV7-8
clone size: .
CDR3 protein: CASSSVFGTGNEKLFF
CDR3 DNA: TGTGCCAGCAGCTCGGTGTTTGGGACAGGGAATGAAAAACTGTTTTTT

D gene: TRBD1
J gene: TRBJ2-1
V gene: TRBV7-6
clone size: .
CDR3 protein: CASSSTQDRERSYNEQFF
CDR3 DNA: TGTGCCAGCAGCTCTACCCAGGACAGGGAAAGGTCCTACAATGAGCAGTTCTTC

D gene: TRBD1
J gene: TRBJ1-5
V gene: TRBV4-1
clone size: .
CDR3 protein: CASSQEPRQGGNQPQHF
CDR3 DNA: TGCGCCAGCAGCCAAGAACCTCGACAGGGTGGGAATCAGCCCCAGCATTTT

D gene: TRBD1
J gene: TRBJ1-2
V gene: TRBV5-5
clone size: once
CDR3 protein: CASTYHADRVGDGYTF
CDR3 DNA: TGTGCCAGCACTTACCACGCTGACAGGGTGGGAGATGGCTACACCTTC

D gene: .
J gene: TRBJ2-5
V gene: TRBV15
clone size: .
CDR3 protein: CATSPRWGQQETQYF
CDR3 DNA: TGTGCCACCAGCCCGCGATGGGGGCAACAAGAGACCCAGTACTTC

D gene: .
J gene: TRBJ1-2
V gene: TRBV28
clone size: .
CDR3 protein: CASPPSSDNNFGYTF
CDR3 DNA: TGTGCCAGCCCACCGAGCTCTGACAACAACTTTGGCTACACCTTC

D gene: .
J gene: TRBJ1-2
V gene: TRBV25-1
clone size: .
CDR3 protein: CASSLGEAEGELYGYTF
CDR3 DNA: TGTGCCAGCAGTTTGGGCGAGGCCGAGGGTGAACTCTATGGCTACACCTTC

D gene: TRBD1
J gene: TRBJ2-1
V gene: TRBV5-5
clone size: .
CDR3 protein: CASSPRDRGHNEQFF
CDR3 DNA: TGTGCCAGCAGCCCACGGGACAGGGGGCATAATGAGCAGTTCTTC

D gene: TRBD2
J gene: TRBJ2-1
V gene: TRBV7-6
clone size: once
CDR3 protein: CASSPGLAGVRPCYNEQFF
CDR3 DNA: TGTGCCAGCAGCCCCGGACTAGCGGGGGTACGTCCCTGCTACAATGAGCAGTTCTTC

D gene: TRBD1
J gene: TRBJ1-5
V gene: TRBV19
clone size: .
CDR3 protein: CASRTRQGGEDQPQHF
CDR3 DNA: TGTGCCAGTAGAACGCGACAGGGAGGAGAGGATCAGCCCCAGCATTTT

D gene: .
J gene: TRBJ1-1
V gene: TRBV7-3
clone size: .
CDR3 protein: CASSLSGRGNTEAFF
CDR3 DNA: TGTGCCAGCAGCTTAAGTGGCAGGGGAAACACTGAAGCTTTCTTT

D gene: .
J gene: TRBJ1-1
V gene: TRBV29-1
clone size: .
CDR3 protein: CSVEAARGGTEAFF
CDR3 DNA: TGCAGCGTTGAAGCGGCTAGGGGAGGGACTGAAGCTTTCTTT

D gene: .
J gene: TRBJ1-2
V gene: TRBV5-1
clone size: .
CDR3 protein: CASSSVRGAYGYTF
CDR3 DNA: TGCGCCAGCAGCTCGGTCCGGGGGGCTTATGGCTACACCTTC